This TCR beta chain was obtained from a study of T cell changes during pregnancy in multiple sclerosis. TCRdb's copy holds only in-frame clones and misses some; the assay was immunoSEQ multiplex PCR. This table holds 43,000 or so clones, roughly 90% found once. The sequences come from peripheral blood, collected in the first trimester of pregnancy. The sequence derives from a female donor with multiple sclerosis, enrolled in a pregnancy study.

CDR3 sequence reads: CASSPEGDRVRQPQHF. CDR3 in DNA: TGTGCCAGCAGCCCCGAGGGGGACAGGGTCCGCCAGCCCCAGCATTTT. The V and J genes are TRBV7-2 and TRBJ1-5; 9 bases fit TRBD1. The CDR3 totals 16 residues. Germline CDR1 and CDR2: SGHTA and FQGNSA. V shed 5 bases, J shed 7 bases, and the junction held 12 bases outside the gene matches.